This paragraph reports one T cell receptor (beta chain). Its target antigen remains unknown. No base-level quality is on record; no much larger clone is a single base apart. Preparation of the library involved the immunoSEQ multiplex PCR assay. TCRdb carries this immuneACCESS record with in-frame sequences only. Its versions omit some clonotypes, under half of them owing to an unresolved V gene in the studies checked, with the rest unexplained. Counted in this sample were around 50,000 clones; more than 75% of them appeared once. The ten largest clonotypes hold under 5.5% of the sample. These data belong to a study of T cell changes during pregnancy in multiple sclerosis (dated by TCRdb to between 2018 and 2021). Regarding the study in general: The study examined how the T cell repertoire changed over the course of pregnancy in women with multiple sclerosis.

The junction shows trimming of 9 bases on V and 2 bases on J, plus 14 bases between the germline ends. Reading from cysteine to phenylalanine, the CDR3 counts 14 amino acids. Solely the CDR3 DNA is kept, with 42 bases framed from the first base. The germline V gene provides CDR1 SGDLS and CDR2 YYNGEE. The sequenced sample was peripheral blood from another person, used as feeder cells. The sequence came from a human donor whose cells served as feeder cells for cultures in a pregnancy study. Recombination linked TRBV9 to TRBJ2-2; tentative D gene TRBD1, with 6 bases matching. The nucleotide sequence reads TGTGCCACCAGGGGCGGAGCAAACACCGGGGAGCTGTTTTTT. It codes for CATRGGANTGELFF.